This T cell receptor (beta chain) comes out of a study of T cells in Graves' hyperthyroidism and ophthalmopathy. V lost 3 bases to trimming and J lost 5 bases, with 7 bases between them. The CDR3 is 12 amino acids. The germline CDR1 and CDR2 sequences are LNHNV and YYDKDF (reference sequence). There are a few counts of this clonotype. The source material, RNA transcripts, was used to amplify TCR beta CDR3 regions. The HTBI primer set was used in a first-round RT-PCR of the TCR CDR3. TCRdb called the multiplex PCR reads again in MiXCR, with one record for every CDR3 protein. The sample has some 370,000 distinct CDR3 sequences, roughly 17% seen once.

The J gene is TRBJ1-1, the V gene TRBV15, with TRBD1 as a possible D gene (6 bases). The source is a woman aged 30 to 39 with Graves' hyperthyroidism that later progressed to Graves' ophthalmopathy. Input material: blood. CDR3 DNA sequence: TGTGCCACCAGCAGCCAGGGGACTGAAGCTTTCTTT. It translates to CATSSQGTEAFF. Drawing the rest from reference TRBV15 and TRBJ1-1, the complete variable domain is DAMVIQNPRYQVTQFGKPVTLSCSQTLNHNVMYWYQQKSSQAPKLLFHYYDKDFNNEADTPDNFQSRRPNTSFCFLDIRSPGLGDTAMYLCATSSQGTEAFFGQGTRLTVV.